The clone carrying this T cell receptor beta chain has at least ten counts. Its antigen remains unknown. The source of the sample is a study of regulatory T cells in long-lasting Graves disease. Study results and caveats: The study found TRBV28, TRBJ1-2 and TRBJ2-5 favored in persistent disease.

V shed 3 bases and J 3 bases; nucleotides not matched to a gene: 20. The CDR3 contains 19 residues. Germline V gene data show CDR1 as SGHNT and CDR2 as YENEEA. In building TCR beta libraries, iRepertoire HTBI primers were used together with Arm-PCR of CDR3 regions. Methods used by the authors: Identified segments across samples numbered some 62 TRBV and more than 12 TRBJ. TCRdb reprocessed the multiplex PCR reads with MiXCR, giving one entry per CDR3 protein. The V and J calls and clone size are TCRdb's, not the authors'. The sample carries around 500,000 distinct CDR3 sequences, around 12% recorded once. Time point specified: newly diagnosed GD, antithyroid drugs for less than 3 months. There was RNA extracted from PBMCs, and the TCR library was made from it. In addition, the sample was reused for a study of T cells in Graves' hyperthyroidism and ophthalmopathy. That study reports: Clinical symptoms, serum thyroxine, TRAb, thyroid ultrasound and orbital computed tomography informed diagnoses.

The chain uses TRBV11-3 and TRBJ2-7; TRBD1 matches at 7 bases. The TCR sequence derives from a woman in her twenties or thirties with Graves disease. Specimen: peripheral blood mononuclear cells (PBMCs), collected at new diagnosis, from a patient treated with antithyroid drugs. CDR3 loop: CASSFSGWGRRQGNYEQYF. CDR3 DNA sequence: TGTGCCAGCAGCTTCTCGGGTTGGGGCCGACGACAGGGCAACTACGAGCAGTACTTC.